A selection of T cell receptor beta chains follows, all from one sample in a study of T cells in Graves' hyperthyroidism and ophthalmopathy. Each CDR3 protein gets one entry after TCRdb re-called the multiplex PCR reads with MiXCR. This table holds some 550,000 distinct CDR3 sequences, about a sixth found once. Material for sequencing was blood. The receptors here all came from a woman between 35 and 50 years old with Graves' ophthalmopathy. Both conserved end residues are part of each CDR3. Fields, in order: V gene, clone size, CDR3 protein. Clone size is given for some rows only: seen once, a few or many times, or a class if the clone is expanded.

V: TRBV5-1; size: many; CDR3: CASRTHAGANYGYTF
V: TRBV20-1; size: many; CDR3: CSAGGVGRTEAFF
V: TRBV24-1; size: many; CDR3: CATSDWPMGSYNEQFF
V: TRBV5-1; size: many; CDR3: CASRGESNQPQHF
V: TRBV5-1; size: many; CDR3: CASSPQGDWNQPQHF
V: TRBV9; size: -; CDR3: CASSVGLFSNTEAFF
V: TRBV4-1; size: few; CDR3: CASSQPTRSNEQFF
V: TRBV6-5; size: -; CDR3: CASSYSRGQAGELFF
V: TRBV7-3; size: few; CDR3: CASSSTATGELFF
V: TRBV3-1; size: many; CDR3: CASSNRRDRTDTQYF
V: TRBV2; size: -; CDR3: CACSEAWRGTGYTF
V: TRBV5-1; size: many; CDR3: CASSVETGGNSPLHF
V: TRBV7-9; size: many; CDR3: CASSRRTGGKDTTEAFF
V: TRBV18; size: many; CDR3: CASSPTSTNEQFF
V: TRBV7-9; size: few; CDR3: CASSSGQGLAVEAFF
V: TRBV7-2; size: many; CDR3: CASSLDRANEQFF
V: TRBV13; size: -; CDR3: CASSSPGAPGFDEQFF
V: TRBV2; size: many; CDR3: CASSEQGFSYEQYF
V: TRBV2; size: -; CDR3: CASSTREASGRAGEDTQYF
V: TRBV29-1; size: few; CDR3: CSVSVGQGTSYNEQFF
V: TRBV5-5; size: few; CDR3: CASSLGQGKSPLHF
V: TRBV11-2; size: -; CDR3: CASSLGSLASSYNEQFF
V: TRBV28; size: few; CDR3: CASSLEGLAPYEQYF
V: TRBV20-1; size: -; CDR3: CSAGTALRTANSPLHF
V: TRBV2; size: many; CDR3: CASTLSGIYNEQFF
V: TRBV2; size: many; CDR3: CASSVGTGYGYTF
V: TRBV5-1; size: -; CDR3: CASSGGQGIVETQYF
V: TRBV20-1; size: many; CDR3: CSAPSDAYNEQFF
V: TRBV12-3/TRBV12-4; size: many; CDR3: CASSSPRDGSYEQYF
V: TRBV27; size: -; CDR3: CASSNPTGANVLTF
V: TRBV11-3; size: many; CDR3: CASSRDGSQHEQYF
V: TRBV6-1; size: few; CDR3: CASSQRREELFF
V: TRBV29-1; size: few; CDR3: CSVEYVQGSYGYTF
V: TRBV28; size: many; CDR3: CASSLWGQGQETQYF
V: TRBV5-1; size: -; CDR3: CASTPGPGGETQYF
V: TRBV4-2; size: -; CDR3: CASSQIEGLLAYEQYF
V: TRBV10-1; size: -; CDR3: CASPDYPGTGELFF
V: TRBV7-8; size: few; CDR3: CASFPSGGSRAPYEQYF
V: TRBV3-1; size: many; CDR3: CASSPGLLPPYNEQFF
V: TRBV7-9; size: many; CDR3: CASSFRTSGSNEQFF
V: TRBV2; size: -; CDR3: CASVLITGELFF
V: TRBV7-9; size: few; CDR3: CASSPGPYNEQFF
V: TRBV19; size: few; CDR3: CASSIPGTGSTGELFF
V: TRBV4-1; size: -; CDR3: CASSQGQGTRTGELFF
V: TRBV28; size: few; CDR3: CASRRIVGGEAFF
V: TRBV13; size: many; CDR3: CASNGLAGGFGTQYF
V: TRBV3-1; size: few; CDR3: CASSQKGGGAVDTQYF